This record covers a single T cell receptor (beta chain). This specimen comes from a study of blood T cell repertoires in COVID-19. Data came from immunoSEQ multiplex PCR; TCRdb stores just in-frame clones and leaves some out. The sample has 90,000 to 120,000 clones; about 85% are singletons. The source material was peripheral blood. The TCR comes from a woman aged 65 to 85 with acute or convalescent COVID-19.

This chain's CDR3 is CASSPPQGIVGEKLFF. CDR3 sequence (DNA): TGTGCCAGCTCACCTCCTCAGGGGATTGTTGGTGAAAAACTGTTTTTT. This chain joins TRBV18 and TRBJ1-4; D is perhaps TRBD1 (6 bases). V lost 3 bases to trimming and J lost 7 bases, with 18 bases between them. This CDR3 contains 16 residues. In germline, CDR1 is KGHSH, CDR2 LQKENI.